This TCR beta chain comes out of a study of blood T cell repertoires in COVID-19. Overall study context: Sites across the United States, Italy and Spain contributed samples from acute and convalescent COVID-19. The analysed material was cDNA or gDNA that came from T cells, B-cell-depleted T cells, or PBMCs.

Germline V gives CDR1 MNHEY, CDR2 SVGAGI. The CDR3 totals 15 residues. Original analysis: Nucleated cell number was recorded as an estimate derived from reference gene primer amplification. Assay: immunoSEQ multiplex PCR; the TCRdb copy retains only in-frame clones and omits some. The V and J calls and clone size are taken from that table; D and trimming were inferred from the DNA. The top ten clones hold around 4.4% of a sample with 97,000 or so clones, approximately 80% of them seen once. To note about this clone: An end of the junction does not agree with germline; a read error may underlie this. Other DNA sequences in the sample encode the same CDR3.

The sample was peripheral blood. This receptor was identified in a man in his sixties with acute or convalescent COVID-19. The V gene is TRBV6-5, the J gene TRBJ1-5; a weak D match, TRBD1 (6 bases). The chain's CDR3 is CASSIRQAQGEPQHF. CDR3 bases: TGTGCCAGCAGTATAAGACAGGCGCAGGGAGAGCCTCAGCATTTT.